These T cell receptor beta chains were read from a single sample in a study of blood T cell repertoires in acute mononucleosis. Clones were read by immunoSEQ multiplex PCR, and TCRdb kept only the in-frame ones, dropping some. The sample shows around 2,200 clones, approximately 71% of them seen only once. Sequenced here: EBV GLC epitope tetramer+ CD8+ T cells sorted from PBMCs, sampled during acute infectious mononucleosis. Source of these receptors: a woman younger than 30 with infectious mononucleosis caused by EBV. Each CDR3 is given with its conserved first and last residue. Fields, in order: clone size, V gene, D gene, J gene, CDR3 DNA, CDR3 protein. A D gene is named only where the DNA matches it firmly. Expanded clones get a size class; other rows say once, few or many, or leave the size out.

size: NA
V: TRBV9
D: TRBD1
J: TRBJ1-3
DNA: TGTGCCAGCAGCACGGGACAGAAATACAAAGCTGAGTCCCCCATATATTTT
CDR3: CASSTGQKYKAESPIYF

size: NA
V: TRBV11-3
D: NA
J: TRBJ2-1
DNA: TGTGCCAGCAGCTTAGCGGGAATAGCAGGTACGGCCTACAATGAGCAGTTCTTC
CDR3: CASSLAGIAGTAYNEQFF

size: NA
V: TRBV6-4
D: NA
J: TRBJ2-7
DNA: TGTGCCATCAGTGATGACCGAAGCGACTACGAGCAGTACTTC
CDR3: CAISDDRSDYEQYF

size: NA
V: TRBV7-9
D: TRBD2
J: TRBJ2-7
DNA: TGTGCCAGCAGCCAAGATGGAGCGGGGGGGCTCGGCGAGCAGTACTTC
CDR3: CASSQDGAGGLGEQYF

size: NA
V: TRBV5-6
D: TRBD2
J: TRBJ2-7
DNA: TGTGCCAGCAGCTTAGCTTGGGTAGCGGGGGGAAACGAGCAGTACTTC
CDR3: CASSLAWVAGGNEQYF

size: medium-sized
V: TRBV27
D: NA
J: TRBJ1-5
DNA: TGTGCCAGCAGTCCTCGAGGACGTCATAGGGGATACAATCAGCCCCAGCATTTT
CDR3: CASSPRGRHRGYNQPQHF

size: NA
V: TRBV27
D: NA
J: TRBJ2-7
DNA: TGTGCCAGCAGCCCGCCGGGGGCAGGGATGGCCTACGAGCAGTACTTC
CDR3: CASSPPGAGMAYEQYF

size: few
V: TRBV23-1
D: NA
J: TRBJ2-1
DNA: TGCGCCAGCAACGAGCCAGGGGATGAGCAGTTCTTC
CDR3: CASNEPGDEQFF

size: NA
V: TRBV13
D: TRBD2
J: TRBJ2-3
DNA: TGTGCCAGCAGCGTAGCCCAACTAGCGGGGGGTGCAGATACGCAGTATTTT
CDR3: CASSVAQLAGGADTQYF

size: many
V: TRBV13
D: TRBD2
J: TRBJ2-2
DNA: TGTGCCAGCAGTTCTGGACTAGTAGCTCCCGGGGAGCTGTTTTTT
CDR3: CASSSGLVAPGELFF

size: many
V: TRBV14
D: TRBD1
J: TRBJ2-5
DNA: TGTGCCAGCAGACAATGGACAGGGCAAGAGACCCAGTACTTC
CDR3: CASRQWTGQETQYF

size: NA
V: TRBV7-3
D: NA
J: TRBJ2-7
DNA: TGTGCCAGCGCGGACGGTGCTAAGATCTACGAGCAGTACTTC
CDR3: CASADGAKIYEQYF

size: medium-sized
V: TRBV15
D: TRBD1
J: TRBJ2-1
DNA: TGTGCCACCAGCAGAGATCCCAAACAGGGGAGCCCCTACAATGAGCAGTTCTTC
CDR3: CATSRDPKQGSPYNEQFF

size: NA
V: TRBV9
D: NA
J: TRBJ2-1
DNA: TGTGCCAGCAGCGTAGTGGGAAAGCAGTTCTTC
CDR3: CASSVVGKQFF

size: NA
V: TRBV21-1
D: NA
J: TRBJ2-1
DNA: TGTGCCAGCAGCAAAGGGCCAGCGGGGGGTGAGCAGTTCTTC
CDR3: CASSKGPAGGEQFF

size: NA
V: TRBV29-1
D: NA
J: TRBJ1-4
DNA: TGCAGCGTTTGGTCACATGGAACTAATGAAAAACTGTTTTTT
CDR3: CSVWSHGTNEKLFF